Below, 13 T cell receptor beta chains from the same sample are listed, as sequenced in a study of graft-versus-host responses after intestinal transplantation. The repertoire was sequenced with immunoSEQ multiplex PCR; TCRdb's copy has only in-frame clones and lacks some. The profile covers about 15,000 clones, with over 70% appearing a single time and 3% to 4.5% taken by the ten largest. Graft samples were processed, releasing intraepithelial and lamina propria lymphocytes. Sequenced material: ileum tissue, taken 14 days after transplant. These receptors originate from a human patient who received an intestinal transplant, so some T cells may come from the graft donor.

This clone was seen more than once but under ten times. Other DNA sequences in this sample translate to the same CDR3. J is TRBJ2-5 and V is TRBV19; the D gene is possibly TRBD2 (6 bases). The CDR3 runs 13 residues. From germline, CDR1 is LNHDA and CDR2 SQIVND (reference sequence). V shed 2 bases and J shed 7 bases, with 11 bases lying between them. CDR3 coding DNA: TGTGCCAGTAGTATATCCGGGCGGGGGACCCAGTACTTC. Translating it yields CASSISGRGTQYF.

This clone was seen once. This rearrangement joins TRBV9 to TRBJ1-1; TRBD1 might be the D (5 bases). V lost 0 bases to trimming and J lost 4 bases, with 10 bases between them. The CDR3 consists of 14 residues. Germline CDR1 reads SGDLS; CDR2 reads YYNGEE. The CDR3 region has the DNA TGTGCCAGCAGCGTAGCCGGGGGGTCCACTGAAGCTTTCTTT. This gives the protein CASSVAGGSTEAFF.

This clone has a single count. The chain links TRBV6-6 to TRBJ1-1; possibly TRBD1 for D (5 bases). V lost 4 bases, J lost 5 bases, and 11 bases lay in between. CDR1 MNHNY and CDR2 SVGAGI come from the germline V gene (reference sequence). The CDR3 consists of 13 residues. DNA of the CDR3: TGTGCCAGCAGTTTCACCAGGGAAACTGAAGCTTTCTTT. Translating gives CASSFTRETEAFF.

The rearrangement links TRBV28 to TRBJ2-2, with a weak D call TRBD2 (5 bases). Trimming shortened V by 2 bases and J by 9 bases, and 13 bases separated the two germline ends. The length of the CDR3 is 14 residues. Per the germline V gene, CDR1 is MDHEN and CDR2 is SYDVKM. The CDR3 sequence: CASSLTEGGRELFF. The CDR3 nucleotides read TGTGCCAGCAGTTTAACGGAAGGAGGCCGGGAGCTGTTTTTT.

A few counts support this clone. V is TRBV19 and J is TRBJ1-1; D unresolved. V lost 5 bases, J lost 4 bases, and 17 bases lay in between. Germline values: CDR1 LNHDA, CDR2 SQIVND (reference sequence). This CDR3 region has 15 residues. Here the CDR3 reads CASSRSSGHSTEAFF. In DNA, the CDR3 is TGTGCCAGTAGTCGTTCGAGTGGCCATAGCACTGAAGCTTTCTTT.

The DNA of the CDR3 is TGTGCCAGCAGCCAAGATTCATGCCTAGCGGTCCGCGGGGAGCTGTTTTTT. It translates to CASSQDSCLAVRGELFF. V and J are TRBV4-2 and TRBJ2-2; 7 nucleotides line up with TRBD2. Germline V gene data show CDR1 as LGHNA and CDR2 as YNFKEQ. V lost 0 bases, J lost 7 bases, and 11 bases stayed unmatched. CDR3 length: 17 residues.

The CDR3 spells CASSLFPTAVGQTEAFF. The CDR3, as DNA: TGTGCCAGCAGTTTATTCCCGACCGCAGTGGGGCAAACTGAAGCTTTCTTT. The genes are TRBV27 and TRBJ1-1, with a possible D match to TRBD1 (5 bases). Germline V gene lookup returns CDR1 MNHEY and CDR2 SMNVEV (reference sequence). This CDR3 has 17 amino acids. V lost 1 base and J lost 5, with 20 bases in between.

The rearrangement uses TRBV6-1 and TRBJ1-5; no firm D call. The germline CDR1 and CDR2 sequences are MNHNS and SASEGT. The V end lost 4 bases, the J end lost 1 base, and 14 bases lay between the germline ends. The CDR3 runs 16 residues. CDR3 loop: CASSVVPGESNQPQHF. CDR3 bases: TGTGCCAGCAGTGTAGTACCTGGGGAAAGCAATCAGCCCCAGCATTTT.

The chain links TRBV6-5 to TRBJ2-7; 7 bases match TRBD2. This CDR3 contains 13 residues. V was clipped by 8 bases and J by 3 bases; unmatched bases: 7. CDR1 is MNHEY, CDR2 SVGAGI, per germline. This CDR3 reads CASRRAGNYEQYF. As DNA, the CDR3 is TGTGCCAGCCGGCGAGCGGGAAACTACGAGCAGTACTTC.

CDR3 coding DNA: TGTGCCAGCAGCTTTGAGAATTACCACAGGTCTTCCTACGAGCAGTACTTC. This codes for CASSFENYHRSSYEQYF. The chain combines TRBV11-3 with TRBJ2-7; the D gene is possibly TRBD1 (5 bases). Germline V gene data show CDR1 as SGHNT and CDR2 as YENEEA. V lost 3 bases and J 1 base, leaving 19 bases between the germline ends. The CDR3 sequence is 17 residues long.

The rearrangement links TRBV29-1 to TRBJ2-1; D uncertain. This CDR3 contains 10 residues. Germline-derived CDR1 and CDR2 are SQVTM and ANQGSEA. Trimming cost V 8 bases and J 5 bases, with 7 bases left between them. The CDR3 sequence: CSTYNNEQFF. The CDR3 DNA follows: TGCAGCACTTATAACAATGAGCAGTTCTTC.

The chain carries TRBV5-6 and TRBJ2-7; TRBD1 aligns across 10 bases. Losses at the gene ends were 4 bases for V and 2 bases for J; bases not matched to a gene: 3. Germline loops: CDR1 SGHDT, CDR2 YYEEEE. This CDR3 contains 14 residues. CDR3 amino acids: CASSADRGAYEQYF. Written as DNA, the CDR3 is TGTGCCAGCAGCGCGGACAGGGGGGCCTACGAGCAGTACTTC.

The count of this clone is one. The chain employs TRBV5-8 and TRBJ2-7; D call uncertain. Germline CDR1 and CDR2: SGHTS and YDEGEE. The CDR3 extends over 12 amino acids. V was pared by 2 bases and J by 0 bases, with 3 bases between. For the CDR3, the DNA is TGTGCCAGCAGCTTTAGCTCCTACGAGCAGTACTTC. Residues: CASSFSSYEQYF.